This TCR beta chain was found in a study of early T cells in non-severe SARS-CoV-2 infection. Whole-study results and caveats: Matching with VDJdb favored anti-spike CD8 responses (missing private and CD4 specificities).

TCRdb itself ran the 5' RACE reads through MiXCR, one entry per CDR3 protein. Among about 83,000 distinct CDR3 sequences listed, about 14% were seen once. Germline V lookup: CDR1 SGHTA, CDR2 FQGTGA. The CDR3 loop spans 15 amino acids. Trimming took off 4 bases at V and 0 bases at J, with 11 bases between the two ends. Note on this clonotype: Its antigen is as yet unknown.

Sequencing was done on a sample of whole blood. V gene TRBV7-3 combines with J gene TRBJ2-3; D uncertain. The receptor was isolated from an adult who was a healthcare worker with PCR-confirmed SARS-CoV-2 infection or an uninfected control (not recorded which). CDR3 nucleotide sequence: TGTGCCAGCAGCTCCGACGGGTTTAGCACAGATACGCAGTATTTT. As protein: CASSSDGFSTDTQYF.